This is a list of T cell receptor beta chains from one sample in a study of cytomegalovirus exposure and HLA in healthy donors. Assay: immunoSEQ multiplex PCR; the TCRdb copy retains only in-frame clones and omits some. The table includes approximately 120,000 clones, 81% detected once. Sequences were obtained from PBMCs. These receptors all stem from a woman in her 30s in good health and CMV-seronegative. Both conserved end residues are part of each CDR3. A D gene is named only where the DNA matches it firmly. The size of a clone is reported for some rows only, either as once, few or many, or as a class for expanded clones.

CDR3 DNA | CDR3 protein | J gene | D gene | clone size | V gene
TGTGCCAGCAGTTTAAGGTTGCCCAATTCCCCCCGAGGTACGCAGTATTTT | CASSLRLPNSPRGTQYF | TRBJ2-3 | NA | NA | TRBV27
TGTGCCAGCAGCGTAGACGGGGGGGCCTACGAGCAGTACTTC | CASSVDGGAYEQYF | TRBJ2-7 | TRBD2 | NA | TRBV9
TGTGCCAGCAGTTGGGGCCCCAAAGTGGAGCCCCAGCATTTT | CASSWGPKVEPQHF | TRBJ1-5 | NA | NA | TRBV28
TGCGCCAGCAGCTGGAGACAGGCCGGTGAGGAGACCCAGTACTTC | CASSWRQAGEETQYF | TRBJ2-5 | NA | NA | TRBV5-1
TGTGCCAGCAGCTTAGGGGCGGACACCAACACCTTC | CASSLGADTNTF | TRBJ1-2 | NA | NA | TRBV11-2
TGTGCCAGCAGCTTAGTAGGTCAGGGCCTTTCCTATGGCTACACCTTC | CASSLVGQGLSYGYTF | TRBJ1-2 | NA | NA | TRBV11-2
TGCGCCAGCAGCCAATTGAGGGATCCCGGAAACACCATATATTTT | CASSQLRDPGNTIYF | TRBJ1-3 | NA | NA | TRBV4-1
TGTGCCAGCAGCCCCAAGCGGGGGACATCCTACGAGCAGTACTTC | CASSPKRGTSYEQYF | TRBJ2-7 | TRBD2 | NA | TRBV7-9
TGCGCCAGCAGCTTGGGCATTAGCGGGAACCAAGAGACCCAGTACTTC | CASSLGISGNQETQYF | TRBJ2-5 | TRBD2 | NA | TRBV5-1
TGTGCCAGCTCACCGCCGGGCCTAGGGGCCGTGGGTGATACGCAGTATTTT | CASSPPGLGAVGDTQYF | TRBJ2-3 | NA | NA | TRBV18
TGTGCCAGCTCCCCGCTAGCTTATGCCAGGGGAGACACAGATACGCAGTATTTT | CASSPLAYARGDTDTQYF | TRBJ2-3 | NA | NA | TRBV18
TGTGCCAGCAGGACCCACGGTGGTTCCGAGCGCGAGCAGTACTTC | CASRTHGGSEREQYF | TRBJ2-7 | NA | NA | TRBV28
TGTGCCAGCAGTAAAGCAGGGAAACTAGCCAAAAACATTCAGTACTTC | CASSKAGKLAKNIQYF | TRBJ2-4 | NA | few | TRBV28
TGTGCCAGCAGCTCCGGGGCACTAGCAGCAAACGGGGAGCTGTTTTTT | CASSSGALAANGELFF | TRBJ2-2 | NA | NA | TRBV7-9
TGTGCCAGCAGTTACTACGAAACAGGGATCACTGAAGCTTTCTTT | CASSYYETGITEAFF | TRBJ1-1 | NA | few | TRBV27